The 28 T cell receptor beta chains presented below share a single source sample, sequenced in a study of T cells in Graves' hyperthyroidism and ophthalmopathy. TCR beta CDR3 regions were amplified from RNA. HTBI primers were used for first-round RT-PCR of the TCR CDR3. MiXCR was run by TCRdb on the multiplex PCR reads, yielding one entry per CDR3 protein. The repertoire holds 600,000 to 700,000 distinct CDR3 sequences, with around 15% as singletons. Sequenced sample: blood. The receptors shown here come from a woman aged 40 to 50 with Graves' ophthalmopathy.

Ten or more counts support this clonotype. The CDR3 spells CASSERAFDYEQYF. Here the CDR3 DNA reads TGTGCCAGCAGTGAGAGAGCCTTCGACTACGAGCAGTACTTC. V usage is TRBV6-1 and J usage is TRBJ2-7; D gene uncertain. Per the germline V gene, CDR1 is MNHNS and CDR2 is SASEGT. Trimming stripped 3 bases from V and 3 bases from J, with 12 bases between. CDR3 length equals 14 residues.

This clonotype was seen at least ten times. This chain connects TRBV27 to TRBJ1-1; TRBD1 might be the D (6 bases). Trimming cost V 3 bases and J 7 bases, with 24 bases left between them. The CDR3 runs to 17 residues. In germline, CDR1 is MNHEY, CDR2 SMNVEV (reference sequence). The CDR3 sequence: CASSFLGGAGAVGEAFF. CDR3 coding DNA: TGTGCCAGCAGTTTCTTGGGAGGGGCGGGGGCAGTCGGTGAAGCTTTCTTT.

At least ten counts were recorded for this clonotype. The chain recombines TRBV4-2 with TRBJ2-7; D is unresolved. V lost 0 bases and J lost 8, with 5 bases in between. CDR3 length: 11 residues. Germline V gene sequence: CDR1 LGHNA, CDR2 YNFKEQ. The CDR3, as DNA: TGTGCCAGCAGCCAAGATGAGCAGCAGTACTTC. It encodes CASSQDEQQYF.

The table lists this clonotype with many counts. This sequence joins TRBV19 and TRBJ2-5, with D tentatively TRBD1 (6 bases). The CDR3 totals 20 residues. Germline values: CDR1 LNHDA, CDR2 SQIVND (reference sequence). V dropped 9 bases and J dropped 7 bases, with 39 bases sitting between them. CDR3: CARRAEGRETYRAESGTQYF. In DNA, the CDR3 is TGTGCCAGAAGGGCCGAGGGCCGCGAAACCTACAGGGCCGAGAGCGGGACCCAGTACTTC.

This clonotype was seen many times. The CDR3 loop is CASSEMGTPYEQYF. The CDR3 bases are TGTGCCAGCAGTGAAATGGGGACCCCCTACGAGCAGTACTTC. The rearrangement joins TRBV2 to TRBJ2-7; D may match TRBD1 or TRBD2 (5 bases each). V lost 2 bases, J lost 2 bases, and 10 bases lay in between. Germline V CDR1 and CDR2: SNHLY, FYNNEI. This CDR3 comprises 14 residues.

This clonotype was seen more than once but under ten times. V is TRBV5-4 and J is TRBJ2-7, with D perhaps TRBD1 (6 bases). This CDR3 comprises 16 residues. Looked up from germline, CDR1 is SGHNT and CDR2 is YYREEE (reference sequence). The V gene lost 1 base and the J gene lost 3 bases, with 17 bases spanning the gap. The DNA for the CDR3 is TGTGCCAGCAGCTTGTGGGCACAGGGTTTAAACTACGAGCAGTACTTC. It is translated as CASSLWAQGLNYEQYF.

This clonotype came up many times. This chain links TRBV6-1 with TRBJ1-6, with a tentative D call TRBD1 (5 bases). Germline values: CDR1 MNHNS, CDR2 SASEGT. The CDR3 consists of 18 residues. Trimming took off 2 bases at V and 4 bases at J, with 18 bases between the two ends. CDR3 sequence: CASSELPPGTAYNSPLHF. For the CDR3, the DNA is TGTGCCAGCAGTGAATTGCCTCCCGGGACTGCTTATAATTCACCCCTCCACTTT.

This CDR3 is CASSSHQGNIQYF. DNA for the CDR3: TGTGCCAGCAGCTCCCACCAGGGTAACATTCAGTACTTC. V gene TRBV7-2 combines with J gene TRBJ2-4, with D possibly TRBD1 on 5 matching bases. CDR1 is SGHTA, CDR2 FQGNSA, per germline. This CDR3 is 13 amino acids long. V dropped 4 bases and J dropped 7 bases, with 11 bases sitting between them.

In its sample, this clonotype was seen many times. The chain employs TRBV5-1 and TRBJ2-7, with D possibly matching TRBD2 (6 bases). Per the germline V gene, CDR1 is SGHRS and CDR2 is YFSETQ. The V end lost 0 bases, the J end lost 4 bases, and 14 bases lay between the germline ends. CDR3 size: 15 residues. The CDR3: CASSLDGTPIYEQYF. The CDR3 DNA reads as TGCGCCAGCAGCTTGGACGGGACTCCGATTTACGAGCAGTACTTC. The full variable domain, completed using reference TRBV5-1 and TRBJ2-7, is KAGVTQTPRYLIKTRGQQVTLSCSPISGHRSVSWYQQTPGQGLQFLFEYFSETQRNKGNFPGRFSGRQFSNSRSEMNVSTLELGDSALYLCASSLDGTPIYEQYFGPGTRLTVT.

This clonotype has ten or more counts. This chain connects TRBV19 to TRBJ2-5, with D possibly being TRBD1 or TRBD2 (5 bases each). Per the germline V gene, CDR1 is LNHDA and CDR2 is SQIVND (reference sequence). V was shortened by 7 bases and J by 9 bases, with 24 bases between the two germline ends. The CDR3 sequence is 15 residues long. The CDR3 DNA reads as TGTGCCAGTACCCCTCGTCAGGGCCAGGAGGAGGCCCAGTACTTC. This codes for CASTPRQGQEEAQYF.

This clonotype was detected ten times or more. This chain uses TRBV20-1 with TRBJ1-1; 10 nucleotides line up with TRBD1. V lost 3 bases, J lost 7 bases, and 5 bases stayed unmatched. Germline lookup yields CDR1 DFQATT and CDR2 SNEGSKA (reference sequence). CDR3 length equals 13 residues. CDR3 nucleotide sequence: TGCAGTGCTAGCCCGACAGGGGGCAATGAAGCTTTCTTT. This gives the protein CSASPTGGNEAFF.

The gene calls are TRBV5-1 and TRBJ2-5, with 13 bases matching TRBD2. CDR1 and CDR2 (germline): SGHRS, YFSETQ. With V trimmed by 0 bases and J by 3 bases, 5 bases remained unmatched. The CDR3 is 17 residues long. CDR3 in amino acids: CASSLGWTSGSKETQYF. Here the CDR3 DNA reads TGCGCCAGCAGCTTGGGGTGGACTAGCGGGAGCAAAGAGACCCAGTACTTC.

The rearrangement uses TRBV4-1 and TRBJ2-7; D is possibly TRBD2 (6 bases). Trimming removed 0 bases from V and 1 base from J, with 19 bases in between. Germline assignment: CDR1 MGHRA and CDR2 YSYEKL. The CDR3 is 18 residues long. CDR3 protein: CASSQEAAAGSLSYEQYF. In nucleotides, the CDR3 is TGCGCCAGCAGCCAAGAAGCCGCGGCGGGATCATTATCCTACGAGCAGTACTTC.

This clonotype has a count of ten or more. The CDR3 protein is CAWTLNREGYTF. The CDR3 nucleotides read TGTGCCTGGACCTTGAACAGGGAAGGCTACACCTTC. The rearrangement uses TRBV30 and TRBJ1-2; tentative D call: TRBD1 (6 bases). Germline lookup yields CDR1 GTSNPN and CDR2 SVGIG (reference sequence). This CDR3 is 12 amino acids long. The V end was cut by 4 bases, the J end by 8 bases, with 14 bases between.

At least ten counts were recorded for this clonotype. The chain recombines TRBV12-3 or TRBV12-4 with TRBJ2-7; D might be TRBD1 (6 bases). With 6 bases removed from V and 5 bases from J, the gap between germline ends came to 14 bases. This CDR3 spans 13 amino acids. CDR3 nucleotide sequence: TGTGCCAGCAGCCTAAACGAGGGGGACGAGCAGTACTTC. This translates into CASSLNEGDEQYF.

This clonotype was counted at least ten times. V and J are TRBV11-2 and TRBJ1-1, with D uncertain. V was trimmed by 5 bases and J by 0 bases, leaving 10 bases between them. CDR1 and CDR2 from the germline V gene are SGHAT and FQNNGV. The CDR3 length is 14 residues. CDR3 amino acids: CASSEDPVNTEAFF. As DNA, the CDR3 is TGTGCCAGCAGCGAAGACCCGGTGAACACTGAAGCTTTCTTT.

This clonotype occurred many times. The rearrangement links TRBV12-3 or TRBV12-4 to TRBJ2-7; D possibly matches TRBD1 or TRBD2 (5 bases each). The length of the CDR3 is 10 residues. The ends were cut back, 5 bases at V and 6 bases at J, with 5 bases in the middle. In nucleotides, the CDR3 is TGTGCCAGCAGTGGGACCGAGCAGTACTTC. Translating it yields CASSGTEQYF.

This sequence joins TRBV2 and TRBJ2-7; D may match TRBD1 or TRBD2 (7 bases each). V lost 7 bases, J lost 2 bases, and 18 bases lay in between. CDR1 and CDR2 from the germline V gene are SNHLY and FYNNEI. This CDR3 spans 15 amino acids. This CDR3 reads CASKPQGGLTYEQYF. In DNA, the CDR3 is TGTGCCAGCAAGCCCCAGGGGGGGCTAACCTACGAGCAGTACTTC.

This clonotype was detected many times. This chain joins TRBV6-2 or TRBV6-3 and TRBJ2-7, with TRBD2 matching over 8 bases. J gave up 0 bases and V 2 bases, and 12 bases lay outside the gene matches. The CDR3 loop spans 18 amino acids. CDR1 MNHEY and CDR2 SVGEGT come from the germline V gene. As DNA, the CDR3 is TGTGCCAGCAGTTACAGGGGTGCTAGCGGGCAGAGCTCCTACGAGCAGTACTTC. This sequence encodes CASSYRGASGQSSYEQYF.

This clonotype was counted at least ten times. J is TRBJ1-1 and V is TRBV28; tentative D call: TRBD1 (6 bases). The CDR3 loop spans 15 amino acids. V dropped 6 bases and J dropped 4 bases, with 18 bases sitting between them. Germline V lookup: CDR1 MDHEN, CDR2 SYDVKM. Written as DNA, the CDR3 is TGTGCCAGCAGCCCTGGAGGGGGGACCGGCACTGAAGCTTTCTTT. The encoded protein is CASSPGGGTGTEAFF.

This clonotype was counted ten times or more. The chain links TRBV6-2 or TRBV6-3 to TRBJ1-5, with D tentatively TRBD1 (6 bases). Germline CDR1 and CDR2: MNHEY and SVGEGT. V was pared by 0 bases and J by 1 base, with 7 bases between. The CDR3 sequence is 15 residues long. In DNA form, the CDR3 reads TGTGCCAGCAGTTACTCGAGGGGGAGCAATCAGCCCCAGCATTTT. It yields the protein CASSYSRGSNQPQHF.

The chain uses TRBV30 and TRBJ1-1; a weak D match, TRBD1 (6 bases). Per the germline V gene, CDR1 is GTSNPN and CDR2 is SVGIG (reference sequence). Trimming shortened V by 0 bases and J by 5 bases, and 13 bases separated the two germline ends. The CDR3 contains 14 residues. This CDR3 is CAWSVVRGKTEAFF. The CDR3 nucleotides are TGTGCCTGGAGTGTAGTCAGGGGAAAAACTGAAGCTTTCTTT.

This clonotype was observed many times. The rearrangement uses TRBV29-1 and TRBJ2-7; 9 bases are shared with TRBD2. The ends lost 0 bases at V and 6 bases at J; junction bases unmatched: 6. CDR3 length: 14 amino acids. Germline assignment: CDR1 SQVTM and CDR2 ANQGSEA. CDR3 residues: CSVEDPSTSGEQYF. CDR3 in DNA: TGCAGCGTTGAAGATCCCTCGACTAGCGGCGAGCAGTACTTC.

About this clonotype itself: This sequence may be a read error, since a much larger clone differs from it by one base. V and J are TRBV30 and TRBJ2-2, with D possibly matching TRBD2 (7 bases). Germline-derived CDR1 and CDR2 are GTSNPN and SVGIG (reference sequence). CDR3 size: 12 residues. CDR3 bases: TGTGCCTGGAGTGTTATGGGAGGGGGGCTGTTTTTT. This codes for CAWSVMGGGLFF. The full variable domain, in which reference TRBV30 and TRBJ2-2 provide the parts outside the CDR3, is SQTIHQWPATLVQPVGSPLSLECTVEGTSNPNLYWYRQAAGRGLQLLFYSVGIGQISSEVPQNLSASRPQDRQFILSSKKLLLSDSGFYLCAWSVMGGGLFFGEGSRLTVL.

This clonotype was observed at least ten times. CDR3 sequence: CASSQTMTEAFF. CDR3 DNA: TGTGCCAGCAGTCAGACGATGACTGAAGCTTTCTTT. This chain joins TRBV27 and TRBJ1-1, with D unclear. Trimming took off 5 bases at V and 5 bases at J, with 9 bases between the two ends. Germline V gene sequence: CDR1 MNHEY, CDR2 SMNVEV (reference sequence). The CDR3 covers 12 residues.

This clonotype was found a few times. The chain has TRBV4-2 and TRBJ2-5, with a possible D match to TRBD2 (6 bases). V lost 2 bases and J 4 bases, leaving 17 bases between the germline ends. The CDR3 spans 16 residues. Germline V lookup: CDR1 LGHNA, CDR2 YNFKEQ. CDR3 loop: CASSQRGGTSPETQYF. CDR3 DNA: TGTGCCAGCAGCCAAAGAGGCGGGACGTCTCCAGAGACCCAGTACTTC.

The chain links TRBV6-1 to TRBJ1-3; D possibly corresponds to TRBD1 (5 bases). The CDR3 covers 13 residues. Germline V gene data show CDR1 as MNHNS and CDR2 as SASEGT. V was cut by 8 bases and J by 3 bases, with 11 bases left in between. The CDR3 protein is CASWSGGGNTIYF. For the CDR3, the DNA is TGTGCCAGCTGGTCGGGGGGTGGAAACACCATATATTTT.

J is TRBJ2-7 and V is TRBV7-2, with 9 bases identical to TRBD2. Germline CDR1 reads SGHTA; CDR2 reads FQGNSA. The CDR3 length is 15 residues. V trimming: 1 base; J trimming: 5 bases; junction bases outside the gene matches: 6. As DNA, the CDR3 is TGTGCCAGCAGCTTAGTAGCGGGAGAAACCCACGAGCAGTACTTC. Amino acids: CASSLVAGETHEQYF.